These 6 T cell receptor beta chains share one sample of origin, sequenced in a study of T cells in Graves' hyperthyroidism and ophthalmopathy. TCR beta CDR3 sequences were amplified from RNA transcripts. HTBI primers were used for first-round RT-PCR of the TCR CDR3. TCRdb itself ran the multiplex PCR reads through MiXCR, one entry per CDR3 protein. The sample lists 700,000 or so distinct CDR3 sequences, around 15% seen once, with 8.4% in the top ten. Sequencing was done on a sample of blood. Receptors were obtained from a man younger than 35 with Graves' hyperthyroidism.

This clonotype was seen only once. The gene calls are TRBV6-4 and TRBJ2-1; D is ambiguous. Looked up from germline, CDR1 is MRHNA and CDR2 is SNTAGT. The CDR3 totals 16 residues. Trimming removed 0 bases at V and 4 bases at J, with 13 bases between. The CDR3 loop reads CASSDSGILRYNEQFF. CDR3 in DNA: TGTGCCAGCAGTGACTCAGGGATTCTACGATACAATGAGCAGTTCTTC.

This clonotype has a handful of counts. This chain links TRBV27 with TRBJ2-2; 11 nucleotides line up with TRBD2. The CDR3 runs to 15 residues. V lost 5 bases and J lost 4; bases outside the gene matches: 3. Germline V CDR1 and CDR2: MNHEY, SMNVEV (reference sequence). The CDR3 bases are TGTGCCAGCAGTGAGACTAGCGGGATCACCGGGGAGCTGTTTTTT. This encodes CASSETSGITGELFF.

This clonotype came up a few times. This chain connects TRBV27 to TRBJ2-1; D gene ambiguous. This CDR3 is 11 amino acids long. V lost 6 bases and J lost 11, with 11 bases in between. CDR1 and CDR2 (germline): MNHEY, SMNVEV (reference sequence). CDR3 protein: CASSPGSKQFF. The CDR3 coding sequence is TGTGCCAGCAGCCCCGGATCTAAGCAGTTCTTC.

CDR3 region: CASSQVGQGVKQYF. The CDR3 nucleotides read TGCGCCAGCAGCCAAGTCGGACAGGGAGTTAAGCAGTACTTC. The J gene is TRBJ2-7, the V gene TRBV4-1; 8 positions agree with TRBD1. V shed 1 base, J shed 8 bases, and the junction held 7 bases outside the gene matches. The CDR3 has 14 residues. Germline V gene sequence: CDR1 MGHRA, CDR2 YSYEKL.

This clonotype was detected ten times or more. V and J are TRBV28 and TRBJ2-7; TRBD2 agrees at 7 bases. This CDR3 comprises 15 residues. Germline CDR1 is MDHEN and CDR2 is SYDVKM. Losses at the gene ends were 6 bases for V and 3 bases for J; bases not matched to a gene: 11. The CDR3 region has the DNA TGTGCCAGCAGCCAGGCACGGGGGGTAGTCTACGAGCAGTACTTC. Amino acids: CASSQARGVVYEQYF.

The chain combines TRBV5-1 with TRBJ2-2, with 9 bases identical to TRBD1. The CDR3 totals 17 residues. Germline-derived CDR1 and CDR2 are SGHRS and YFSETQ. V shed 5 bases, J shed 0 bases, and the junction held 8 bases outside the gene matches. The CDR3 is CASSSIQGAANTGELFF. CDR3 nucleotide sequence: TGCGCCAGCAGTTCGATACAGGGGGCCGCGAACACCGGGGAGCTGTTTTTT.